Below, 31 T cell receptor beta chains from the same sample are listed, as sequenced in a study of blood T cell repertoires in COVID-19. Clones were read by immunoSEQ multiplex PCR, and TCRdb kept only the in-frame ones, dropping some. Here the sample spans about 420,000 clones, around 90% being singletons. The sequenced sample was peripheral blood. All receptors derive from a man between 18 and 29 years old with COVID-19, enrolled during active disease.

This CDR3 reads CASSGQGGSGELFF. In nucleotides, the CDR3 is TGTGCCAGCAGTGGCCAAGGGGGCAGCGGGGAGCTGTTTTTT. This sequence joins TRBV28 and TRBJ2-2; 7 positions agree with TRBD1. CDR1 MDHEN and CDR2 SYDVKM come from the germline V gene. CDR3 length: 14 residues. V was pared by 5 bases and J by 7 bases, with 7 bases of the junction left unmatched. Complete variable domain (other parts from reference TRBV28 and TRBJ2-2): DVKVTQSSRYLVKRTGEKVFLECVQDMDHENMFWYRQDPGLGLRLIYFSYDVKMKEKGDIPEGYSVSREKKERFSLILESASTNQTSMYLCASSGQGGSGELFFGEGSRLTVL.

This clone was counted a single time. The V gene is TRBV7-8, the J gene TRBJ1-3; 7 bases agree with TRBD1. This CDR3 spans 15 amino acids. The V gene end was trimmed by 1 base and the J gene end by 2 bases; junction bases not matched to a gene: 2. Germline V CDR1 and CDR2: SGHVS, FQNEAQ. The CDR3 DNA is TGTGCCAGCAGCTTAGTAGGGGGCACTGGAAACACCATATATTTT. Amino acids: CASSLVGGTGNTIYF.

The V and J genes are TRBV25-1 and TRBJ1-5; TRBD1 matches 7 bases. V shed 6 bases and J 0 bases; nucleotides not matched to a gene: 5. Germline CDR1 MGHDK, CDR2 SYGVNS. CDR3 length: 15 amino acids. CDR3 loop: CASRRDSHSNQPQHF. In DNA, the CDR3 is TGTGCCAGCAGGCGGGACAGCCATAGCAATCAGCCCCAGCATTTT.

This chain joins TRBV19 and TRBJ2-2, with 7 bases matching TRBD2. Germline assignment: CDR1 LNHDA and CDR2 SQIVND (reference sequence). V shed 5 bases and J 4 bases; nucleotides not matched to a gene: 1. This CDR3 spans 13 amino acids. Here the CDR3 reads CASSWGGTGELFF. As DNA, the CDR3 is TGTGCCAGTAGTTGGGGGGGCACCGGGGAGCTGTTTTTT. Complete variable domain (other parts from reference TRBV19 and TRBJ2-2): DGGITQSPKYLFRKEGQNVTLSCEQNLNHDAMYWYRQDPGQGLRLIYYSQIVNDFQKGDIAEGYSVSREKKESFPLTVTSAQKNPTAFYLCASSWGGTGELFFGEGSRLTVL.

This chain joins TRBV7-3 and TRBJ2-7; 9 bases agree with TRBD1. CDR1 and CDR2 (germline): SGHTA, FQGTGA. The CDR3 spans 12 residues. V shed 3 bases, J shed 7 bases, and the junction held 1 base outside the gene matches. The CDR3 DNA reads TGTGCCAGCAGCTTGGGGACAGGGGAGCAGTACTTC. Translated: CASSLGTGEQYF.

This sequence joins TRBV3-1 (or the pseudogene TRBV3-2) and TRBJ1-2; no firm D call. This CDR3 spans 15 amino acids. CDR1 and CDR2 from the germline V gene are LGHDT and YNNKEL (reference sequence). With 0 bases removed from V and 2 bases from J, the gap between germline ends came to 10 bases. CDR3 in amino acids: CASSQDGRANYGYTF. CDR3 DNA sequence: TGTGCCAGCAGCCAAGATGGCAGAGCGAACTATGGCTACACCTTC.

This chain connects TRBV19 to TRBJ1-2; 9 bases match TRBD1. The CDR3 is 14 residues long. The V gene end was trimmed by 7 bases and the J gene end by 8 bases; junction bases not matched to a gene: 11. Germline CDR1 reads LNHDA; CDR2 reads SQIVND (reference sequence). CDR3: CASNTRDRVFGYTF. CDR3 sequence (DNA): TGTGCCAGTAACACCCGGGACAGGGTCTTCGGCTACACCTTC.

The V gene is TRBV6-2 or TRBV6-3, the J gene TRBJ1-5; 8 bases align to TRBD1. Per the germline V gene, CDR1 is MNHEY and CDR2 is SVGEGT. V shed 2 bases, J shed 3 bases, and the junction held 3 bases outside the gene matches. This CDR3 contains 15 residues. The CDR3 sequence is CASSYPGGVNQPQHF. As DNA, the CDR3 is TGTGCCAGCAGTTACCCAGGGGGCGTCAATCAGCCCCAGCATTTT.

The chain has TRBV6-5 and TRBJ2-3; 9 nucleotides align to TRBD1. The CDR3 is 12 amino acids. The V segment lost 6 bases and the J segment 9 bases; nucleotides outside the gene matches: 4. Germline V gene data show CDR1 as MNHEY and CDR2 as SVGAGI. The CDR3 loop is CASRNRGLTQYF. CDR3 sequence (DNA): TGTGCCAGCAGGAACAGGGGGCTCACGCAGTATTTT.

Here the CDR3 reads CASSLGGNANYGYTF. In DNA, the CDR3 is TGTGCCAGCAGCCTTGGGGGGAACGCTAACTATGGCTACACCTTC. The J gene is TRBJ1-2, the V gene TRBV5-4; D may be TRBD1 (5 bases). The CDR3 has 15 residues. Germline loops: CDR1 SGHNT, CDR2 YYREEE (reference sequence). Trimming took off 4 bases at V and 0 bases at J, with 13 bases between the two ends.

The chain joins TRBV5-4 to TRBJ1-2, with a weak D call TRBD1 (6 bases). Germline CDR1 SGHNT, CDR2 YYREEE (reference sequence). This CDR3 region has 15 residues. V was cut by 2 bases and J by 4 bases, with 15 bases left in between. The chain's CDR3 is CASSFRGGIGYGYTF. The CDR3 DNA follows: TGTGCCAGCAGCTTCCGGGGGGGCATAGGCTATGGCTACACCTTC.

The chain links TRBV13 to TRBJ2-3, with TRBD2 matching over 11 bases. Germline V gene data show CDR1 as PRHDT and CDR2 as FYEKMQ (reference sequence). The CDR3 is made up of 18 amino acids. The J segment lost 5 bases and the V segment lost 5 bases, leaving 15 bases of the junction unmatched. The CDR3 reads CASSKSPLAGGNGDTQYF. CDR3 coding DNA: TGTGCCAGCAGCAAATCCCCCCTAGCGGGAGGCAATGGAGATACGCAGTATTTT.

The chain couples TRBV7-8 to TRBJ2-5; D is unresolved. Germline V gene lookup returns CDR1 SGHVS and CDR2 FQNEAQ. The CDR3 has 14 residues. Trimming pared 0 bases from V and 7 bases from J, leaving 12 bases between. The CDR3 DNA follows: TGTGCCAGCAGCTTAGCGCCCAGTCAGTGGACCCAGTACTTC. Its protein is CASSLAPSQWTQYF.

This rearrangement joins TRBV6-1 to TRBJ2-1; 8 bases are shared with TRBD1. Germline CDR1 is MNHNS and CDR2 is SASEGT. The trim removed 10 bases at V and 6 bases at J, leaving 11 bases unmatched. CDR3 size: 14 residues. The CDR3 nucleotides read TGTGCCACCTCTCTAACAGGGGGTTTCAATGAGCAGTTCTTC. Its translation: CATSLTGGFNEQFF.

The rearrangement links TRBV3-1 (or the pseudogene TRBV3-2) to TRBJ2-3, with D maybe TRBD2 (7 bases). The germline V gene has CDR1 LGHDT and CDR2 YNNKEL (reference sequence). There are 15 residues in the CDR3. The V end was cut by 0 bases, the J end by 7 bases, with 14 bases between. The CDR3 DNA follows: TGTGCCAGCAGCCAAGATTGGGGGGGCCCGAATACGCAGTATTTT. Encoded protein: CASSQDWGGPNTQYF.

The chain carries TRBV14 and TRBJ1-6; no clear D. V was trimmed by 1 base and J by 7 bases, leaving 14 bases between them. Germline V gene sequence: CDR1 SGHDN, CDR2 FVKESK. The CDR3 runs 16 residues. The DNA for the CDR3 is TGTGCCAGCAGCCAAGGGGTCGGGAGTTTAAATTCACCCCTCCACTTT. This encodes CASSQGVGSLNSPLHF.

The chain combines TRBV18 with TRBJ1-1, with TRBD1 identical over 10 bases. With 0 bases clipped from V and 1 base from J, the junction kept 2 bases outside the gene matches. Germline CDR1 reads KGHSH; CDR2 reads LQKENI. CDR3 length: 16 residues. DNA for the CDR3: TGTGCCAGCTCACCACCGGGACAGGGGTGGAACACTGAAGCTTTCTTT. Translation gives CASSPPGQGWNTEAFF.

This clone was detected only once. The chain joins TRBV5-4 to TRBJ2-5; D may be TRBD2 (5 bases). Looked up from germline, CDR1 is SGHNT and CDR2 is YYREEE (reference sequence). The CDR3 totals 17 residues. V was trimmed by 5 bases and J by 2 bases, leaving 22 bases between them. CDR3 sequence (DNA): TGTGCCAGCAGTGGACGTGGTGAAAACCCGGGGCAAGAGACCCAGTACTTC. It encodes CASSGRGENPGQETQYF.

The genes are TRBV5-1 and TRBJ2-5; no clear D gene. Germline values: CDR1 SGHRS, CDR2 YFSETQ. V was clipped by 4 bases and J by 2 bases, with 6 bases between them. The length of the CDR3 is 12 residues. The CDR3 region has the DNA TGCGCCAGCAGCACAGTTCAAGAGACCCAGTACTTC. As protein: CASSTVQETQYF.

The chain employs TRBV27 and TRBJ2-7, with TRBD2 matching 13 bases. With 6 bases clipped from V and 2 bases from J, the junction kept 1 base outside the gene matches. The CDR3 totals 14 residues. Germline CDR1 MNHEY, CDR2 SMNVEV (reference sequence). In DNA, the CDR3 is TGTGCCAGCAGAACTAGCGGGAGGGCCTACGAGCAGTACTTC. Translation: CASRTSGRAYEQYF.

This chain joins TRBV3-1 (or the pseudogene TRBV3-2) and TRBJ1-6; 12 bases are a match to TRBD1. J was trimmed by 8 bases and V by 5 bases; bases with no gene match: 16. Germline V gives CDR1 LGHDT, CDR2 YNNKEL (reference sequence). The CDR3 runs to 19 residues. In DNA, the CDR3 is TGTGCCAGCAGCTTCACCCGCCCGGGACAGGGGGCCTCTCATTCACCCCTCCACTTT. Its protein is CASSFTRPGQGASHSPLHF.

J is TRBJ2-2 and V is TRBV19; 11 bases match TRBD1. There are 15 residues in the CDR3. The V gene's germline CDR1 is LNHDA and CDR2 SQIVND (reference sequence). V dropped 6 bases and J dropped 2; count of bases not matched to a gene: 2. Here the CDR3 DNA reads TGTGCCAGTAGGGGGACAGGGGGAAACACCGGGGAGCTGTTTTTT. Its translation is CASRGTGGNTGELFF.

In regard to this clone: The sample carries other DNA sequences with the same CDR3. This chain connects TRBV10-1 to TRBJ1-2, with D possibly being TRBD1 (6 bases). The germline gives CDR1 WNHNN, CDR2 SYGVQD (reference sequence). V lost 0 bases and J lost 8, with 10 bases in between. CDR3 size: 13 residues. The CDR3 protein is CASSESTGSGYTF. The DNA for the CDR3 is TGCGCCAGCAGTGAGTCAACAGGGTCCGGCTACACCTTC.

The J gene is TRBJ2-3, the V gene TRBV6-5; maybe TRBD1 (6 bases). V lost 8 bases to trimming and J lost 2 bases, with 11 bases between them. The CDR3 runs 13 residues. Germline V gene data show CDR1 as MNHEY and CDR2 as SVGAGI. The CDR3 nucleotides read TGTGCCAGCCGGACAGCGATCACAGATACGCAGTATTTT. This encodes CASRTAITDTQYF.

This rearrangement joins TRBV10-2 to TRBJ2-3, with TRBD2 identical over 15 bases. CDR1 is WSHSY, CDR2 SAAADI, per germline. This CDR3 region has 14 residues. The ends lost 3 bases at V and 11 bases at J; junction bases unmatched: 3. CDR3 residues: CASSETGLAGGQYF. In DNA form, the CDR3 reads TGCGCCAGCAGTGAAACGGGACTAGCGGGAGGGCAGTATTTT.

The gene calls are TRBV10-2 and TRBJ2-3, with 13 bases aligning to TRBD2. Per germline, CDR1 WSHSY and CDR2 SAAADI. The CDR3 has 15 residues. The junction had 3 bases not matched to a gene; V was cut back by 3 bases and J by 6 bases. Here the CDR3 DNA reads TGCGCCAGCAGTGACGGACTAGCGGGGGACGATACGCAGTATTTT. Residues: CASSDGLAGDDTQYF.

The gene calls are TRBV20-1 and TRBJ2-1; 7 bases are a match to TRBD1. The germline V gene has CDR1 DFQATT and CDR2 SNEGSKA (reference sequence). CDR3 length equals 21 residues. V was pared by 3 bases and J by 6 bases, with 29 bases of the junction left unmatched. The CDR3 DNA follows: TGCAGTGCTAGTTGGGACAGACGCCTCACTACCATGGGTGGCTTAGGCAATGAGCAGTTCTTC. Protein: CSASWDRRLTTMGGLGNEQFF.

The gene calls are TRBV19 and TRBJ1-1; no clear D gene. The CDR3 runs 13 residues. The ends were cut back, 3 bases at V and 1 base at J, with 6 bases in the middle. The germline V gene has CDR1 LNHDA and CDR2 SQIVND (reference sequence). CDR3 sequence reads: CASSMTPNTEAFF. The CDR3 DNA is TGTGCCAGTAGTATGACACCGAACACTGAAGCTTTCTTT.

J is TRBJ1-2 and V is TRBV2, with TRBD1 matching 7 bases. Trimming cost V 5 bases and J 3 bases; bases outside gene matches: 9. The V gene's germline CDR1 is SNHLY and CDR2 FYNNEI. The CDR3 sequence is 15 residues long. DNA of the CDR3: TGTGCCAGCAGTTATCGTCGACAGGGAGACTATGGCTACACCTTC. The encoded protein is CASSYRRQGDYGYTF.

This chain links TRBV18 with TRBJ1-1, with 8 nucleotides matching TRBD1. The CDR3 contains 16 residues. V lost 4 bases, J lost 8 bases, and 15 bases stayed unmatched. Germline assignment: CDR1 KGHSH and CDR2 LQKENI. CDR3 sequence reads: CASSLMTGASSGEAFF. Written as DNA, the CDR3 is TGTGCCAGCTCACTAATGACAGGGGCATCCTCGGGAGAAGCTTTCTTT. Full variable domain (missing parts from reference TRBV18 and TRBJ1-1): NAGVMQNPRHLVRRRGQEARLRCSPMKGHSHVYWYRQLPEEGLKFMVYLQKENIIDESGMPKERFSAEFPKEGPSILRIQQVVRGDSAAYFCASSLMTGASSGEAFFGQGTRLTVV.

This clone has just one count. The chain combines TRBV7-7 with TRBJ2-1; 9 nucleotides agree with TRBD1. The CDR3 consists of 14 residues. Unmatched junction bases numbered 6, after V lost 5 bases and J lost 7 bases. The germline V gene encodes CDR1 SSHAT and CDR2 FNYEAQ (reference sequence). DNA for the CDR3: TGTGCCAGCAGCCCCGGGACAGGGCCTAATGAGCAGTTCTTC. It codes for CASSPGTGPNEQFF. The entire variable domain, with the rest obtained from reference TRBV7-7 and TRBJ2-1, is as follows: GAGVSQSPRYKVTKRGQDVTLRCDPISSHATLYWYQQALGQGPEFLTYFNYEAQPDKSGLPSDRFSAERPEGSISTLTIQRTEQRDSAMYRCASSPGTGPNEQFFGPGTRLTVL.